The present entry profiles one T cell receptor beta chain with its context. Tregs were sorted as CD4+CD25+CD127-/low cells. TCRdb re-analysed the 5' RACE reads in MiXCR, keeping a single row per CDR3 protein. This table has approximately 58,000 distinct CDR3 sequences, around 24% appearing once. The ends lost 2 bases at V and 6 bases at J; junction bases unmatched: 7. In germline, CDR1 is MGHRA, CDR2 YSYEKL. The CDR3 totals 15 residues. The chain employs TRBV4-1 and TRBJ1-1; 9 nucleotides agree with TRBD1. Sequencing was carried out using tumor-infiltrating Tregs sorted from the breast tumor. This TCR came from a female donor with breast cancer. CDR3 in amino acids: CASSQPGQGRAEAFF. DNA of the CDR3: TGCGCCAGCAGCCAACCTGGACAGGGGAGGGCTGAAGCTTTCTTT.